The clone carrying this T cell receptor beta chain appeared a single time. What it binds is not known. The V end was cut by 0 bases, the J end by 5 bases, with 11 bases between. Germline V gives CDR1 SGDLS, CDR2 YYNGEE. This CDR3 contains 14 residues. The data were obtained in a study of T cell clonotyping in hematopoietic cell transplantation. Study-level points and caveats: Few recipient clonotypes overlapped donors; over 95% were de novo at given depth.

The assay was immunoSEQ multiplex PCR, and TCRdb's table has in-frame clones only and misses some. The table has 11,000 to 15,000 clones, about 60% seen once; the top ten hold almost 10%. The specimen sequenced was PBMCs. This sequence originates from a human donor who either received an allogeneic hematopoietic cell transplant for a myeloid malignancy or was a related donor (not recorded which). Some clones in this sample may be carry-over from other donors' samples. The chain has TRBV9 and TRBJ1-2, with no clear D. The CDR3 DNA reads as TGTGCCAGCAGCGTAGGTGGAGGGATTTATGGCTACACCTTC. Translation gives CASSVGGGIYGYTF.